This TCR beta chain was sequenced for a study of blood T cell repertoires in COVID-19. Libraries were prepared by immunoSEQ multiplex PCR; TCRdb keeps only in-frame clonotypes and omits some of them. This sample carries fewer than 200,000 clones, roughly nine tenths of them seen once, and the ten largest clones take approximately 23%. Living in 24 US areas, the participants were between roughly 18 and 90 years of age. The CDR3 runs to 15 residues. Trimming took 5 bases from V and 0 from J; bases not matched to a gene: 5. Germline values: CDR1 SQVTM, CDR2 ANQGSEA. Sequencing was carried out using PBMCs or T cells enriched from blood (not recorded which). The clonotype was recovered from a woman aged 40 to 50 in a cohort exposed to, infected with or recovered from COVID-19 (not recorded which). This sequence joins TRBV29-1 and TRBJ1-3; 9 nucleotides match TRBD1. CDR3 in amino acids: CSVKQGAYSGNTIYF. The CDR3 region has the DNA TGCAGCGTTAAACAGGGGGCCTACTCTGGAAACACCATATATTTT.